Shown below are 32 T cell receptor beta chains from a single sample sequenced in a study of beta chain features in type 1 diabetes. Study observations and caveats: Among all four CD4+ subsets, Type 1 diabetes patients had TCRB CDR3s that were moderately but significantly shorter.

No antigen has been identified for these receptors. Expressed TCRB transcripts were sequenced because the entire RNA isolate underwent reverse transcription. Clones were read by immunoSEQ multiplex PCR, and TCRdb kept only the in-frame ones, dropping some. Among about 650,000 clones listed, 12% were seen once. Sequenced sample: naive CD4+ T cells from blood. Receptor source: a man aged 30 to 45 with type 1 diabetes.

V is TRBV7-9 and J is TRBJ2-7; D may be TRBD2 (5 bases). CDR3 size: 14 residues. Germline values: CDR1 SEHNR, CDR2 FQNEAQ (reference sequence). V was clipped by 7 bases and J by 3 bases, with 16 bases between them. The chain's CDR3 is CASTPRGLDYEQYF. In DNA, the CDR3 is TGTGCCAGCACCCCGCGTGGACTTGACTACGAGCAGTACTTC. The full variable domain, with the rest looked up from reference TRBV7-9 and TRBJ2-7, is DTGVSQNPRHKITKRGQNVTFRCDPISEHNRLYWYRQTLGQGPEFLTYFQNEAQLEKSRLLSDRFSAERPKGSFSTLEIQRTEQGDSAMYLCASTPRGLDYEQYFGPGTRLTVT.

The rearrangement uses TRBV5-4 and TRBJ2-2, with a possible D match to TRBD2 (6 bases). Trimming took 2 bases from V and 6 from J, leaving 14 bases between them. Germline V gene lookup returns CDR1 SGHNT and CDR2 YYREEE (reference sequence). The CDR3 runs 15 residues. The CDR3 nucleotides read TGTGCCAGCAGCTTCTGGAGGGTGGATCCCGGGGAGCTGTTTTTT. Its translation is CASSFWRVDPGELFF.

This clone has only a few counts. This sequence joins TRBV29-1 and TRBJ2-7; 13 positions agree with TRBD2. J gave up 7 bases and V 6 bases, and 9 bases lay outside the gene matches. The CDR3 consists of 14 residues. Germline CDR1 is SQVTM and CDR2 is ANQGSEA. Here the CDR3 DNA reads TGCAGCGTCACTAGCGGGGGGGCTGTTAGAGAGCAGTACTTC. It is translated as CSVTSGGAVREQYF.

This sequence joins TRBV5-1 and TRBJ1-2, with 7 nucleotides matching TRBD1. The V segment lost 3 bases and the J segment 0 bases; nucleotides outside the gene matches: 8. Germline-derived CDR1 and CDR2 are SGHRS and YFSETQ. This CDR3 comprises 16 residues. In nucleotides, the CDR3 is TGCGCCAGCAGCTCGTCCGGGACAGTCACTAACTATGGCTACACCTTC. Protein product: CASSSSGTVTNYGYTF.

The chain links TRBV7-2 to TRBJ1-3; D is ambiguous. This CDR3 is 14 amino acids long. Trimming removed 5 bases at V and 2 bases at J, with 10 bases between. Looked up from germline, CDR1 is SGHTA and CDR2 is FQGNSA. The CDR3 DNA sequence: TGTGCCAGCAGCCCCCGGAGGCCTGGAAACACCATATATTTT. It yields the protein CASSPRRPGNTIYF.

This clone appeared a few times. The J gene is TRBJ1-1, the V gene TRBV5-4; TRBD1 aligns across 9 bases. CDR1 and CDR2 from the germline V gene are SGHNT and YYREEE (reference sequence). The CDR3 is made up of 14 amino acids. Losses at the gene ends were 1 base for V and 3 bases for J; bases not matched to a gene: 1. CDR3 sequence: CASSLTGGHTEAFF. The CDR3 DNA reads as TGTGCCAGCAGCTTGACAGGGGGCCACACTGAAGCTTTCTTT.

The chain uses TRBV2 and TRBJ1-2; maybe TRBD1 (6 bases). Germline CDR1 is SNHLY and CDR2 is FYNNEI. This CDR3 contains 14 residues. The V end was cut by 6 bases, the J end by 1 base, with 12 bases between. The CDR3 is CASRTGVLNYGYTF. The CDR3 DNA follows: TGTGCCAGCAGGACAGGCGTACTTAACTATGGCTACACCTTC.

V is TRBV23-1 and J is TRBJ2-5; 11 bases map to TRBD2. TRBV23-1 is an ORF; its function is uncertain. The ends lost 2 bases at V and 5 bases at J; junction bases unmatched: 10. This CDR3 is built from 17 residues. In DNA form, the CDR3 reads TGCGCCAGCAGTCAAATGTGTTCTAGCGGGGGGTACGAGACCCAGTACTTC. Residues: CASSQMCSSGGYETQYF.

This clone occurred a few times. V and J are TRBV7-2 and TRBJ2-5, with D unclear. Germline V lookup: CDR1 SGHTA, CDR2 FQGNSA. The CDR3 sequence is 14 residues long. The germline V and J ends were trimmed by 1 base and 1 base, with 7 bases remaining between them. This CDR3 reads CASSLVASQETQYF. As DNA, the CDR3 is TGTGCCAGCAGCTTAGTGGCCAGCCAAGAGACCCAGTACTTC.

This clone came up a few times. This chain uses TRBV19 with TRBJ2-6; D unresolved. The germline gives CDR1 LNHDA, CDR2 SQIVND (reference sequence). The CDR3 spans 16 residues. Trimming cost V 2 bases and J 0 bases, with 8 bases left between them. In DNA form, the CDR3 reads TGTGCCAGTAGTATACAGGTCCTCTCTGGGGCCAACGTCCTGACTTTC. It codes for CASSIQVLSGANVLTF.

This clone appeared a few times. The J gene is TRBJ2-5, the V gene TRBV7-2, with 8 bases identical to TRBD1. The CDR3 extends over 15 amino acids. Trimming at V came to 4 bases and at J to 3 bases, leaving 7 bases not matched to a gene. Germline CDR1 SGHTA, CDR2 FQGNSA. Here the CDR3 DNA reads TGTGCCAGCAGCTCCCGGTGGGGACAGGAAGAGACCCAGTACTTC. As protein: CASSSRWGQEETQYF.

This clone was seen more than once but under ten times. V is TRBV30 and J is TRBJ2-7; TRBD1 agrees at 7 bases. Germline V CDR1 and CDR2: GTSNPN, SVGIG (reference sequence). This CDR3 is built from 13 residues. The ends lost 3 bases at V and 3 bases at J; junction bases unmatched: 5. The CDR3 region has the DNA TGTGCCTGGAGGCCCTACAGGGGCTACGAGCAGTACTTC. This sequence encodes CAWRPYRGYEQYF.

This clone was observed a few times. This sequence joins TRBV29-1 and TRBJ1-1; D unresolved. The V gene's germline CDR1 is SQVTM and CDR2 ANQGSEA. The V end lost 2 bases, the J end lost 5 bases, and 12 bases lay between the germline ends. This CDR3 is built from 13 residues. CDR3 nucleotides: TGCAGCGTTGAAAAGAGCTCGCGGACTGAAGCTTTCTTT. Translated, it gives CSVEKSSRTEAFF.

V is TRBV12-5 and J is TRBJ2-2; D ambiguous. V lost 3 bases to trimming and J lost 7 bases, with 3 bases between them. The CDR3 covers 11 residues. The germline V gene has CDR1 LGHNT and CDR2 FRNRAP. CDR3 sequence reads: CASGLHGELFF. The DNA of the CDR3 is TGTGCTAGTGGTTTACACGGGGAGCTGTTTTTT.

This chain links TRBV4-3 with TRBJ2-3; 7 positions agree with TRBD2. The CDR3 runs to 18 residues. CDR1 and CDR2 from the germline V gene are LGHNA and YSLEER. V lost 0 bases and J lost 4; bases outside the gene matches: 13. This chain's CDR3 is CASSQEGTAGRGADTQYF. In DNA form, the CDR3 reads TGCGCCAGCAGCCAAGAAGGGACGGCGGGGAGGGGCGCAGATACGCAGTATTTT.

The CDR3 DNA reads TGTGCCAGCAGCCCCAGGGGTTCCCCCGGTGGCTCCTACAATGAGCAGTTCTTC. Protein: CASSPRGSPGGSYNEQFF. V usage is TRBV11-1 and J usage is TRBJ2-1; maybe TRBD1 (6 bases). Per germline, CDR1 SGHAT and CDR2 FQDESV (reference sequence). The CDR3 is 18 amino acids. Trimming stripped 5 bases from V and 0 bases from J, with 20 bases between.

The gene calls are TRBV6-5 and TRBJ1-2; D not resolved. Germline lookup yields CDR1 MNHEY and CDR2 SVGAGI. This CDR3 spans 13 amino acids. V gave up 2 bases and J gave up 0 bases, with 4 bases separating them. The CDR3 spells CASSYGANYGYTF. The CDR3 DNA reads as TGTGCCAGCAGTTACGGAGCTAACTATGGCTACACCTTC.

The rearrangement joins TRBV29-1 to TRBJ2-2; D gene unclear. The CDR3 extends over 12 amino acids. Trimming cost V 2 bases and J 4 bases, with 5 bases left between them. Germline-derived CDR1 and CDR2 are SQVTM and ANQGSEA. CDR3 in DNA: TGCAGCGTTGAACATTTCACCGGGGAGCTGTTTTTT. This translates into CSVEHFTGELFF.

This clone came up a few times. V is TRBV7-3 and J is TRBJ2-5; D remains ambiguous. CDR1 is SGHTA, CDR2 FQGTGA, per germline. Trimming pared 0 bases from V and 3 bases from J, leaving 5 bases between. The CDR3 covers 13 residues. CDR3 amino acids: CASSLTGKETQYF. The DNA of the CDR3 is TGTGCCAGCAGCTTAACGGGAAAAGAGACCCAGTACTTC.

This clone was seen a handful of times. In DNA, the CDR3 is TGTGCCAGCAGCTTAGTAGGTCAGCTTGACACTGAAGCTTTCTTT. Its protein is CASSLVGQLDTEAFF. This chain links TRBV7-2 with TRBJ1-1; D is unclear. The length of the CDR3 is 15 residues. CDR1 SGHTA and CDR2 FQGNSA come from the germline V gene. V lost 1 base to trimming and J lost 3 bases, with 12 bases between them.

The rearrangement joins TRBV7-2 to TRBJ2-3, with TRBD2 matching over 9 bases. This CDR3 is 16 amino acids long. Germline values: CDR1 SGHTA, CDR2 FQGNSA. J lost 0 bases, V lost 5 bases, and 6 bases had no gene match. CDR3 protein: CASSARLAASTDTQYF. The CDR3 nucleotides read TGTGCCAGCAGCGCCAGACTAGCGGCAAGCACAGATACGCAGTATTTT.

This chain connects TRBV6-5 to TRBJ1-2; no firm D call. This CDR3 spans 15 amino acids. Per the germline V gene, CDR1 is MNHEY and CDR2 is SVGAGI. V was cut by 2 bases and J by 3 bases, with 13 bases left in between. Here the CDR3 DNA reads TGTGCCAGCAGTTACGGAACGGGGAGACACTATGGCTACACCTTC. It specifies CASSYGTGRHYGYTF.

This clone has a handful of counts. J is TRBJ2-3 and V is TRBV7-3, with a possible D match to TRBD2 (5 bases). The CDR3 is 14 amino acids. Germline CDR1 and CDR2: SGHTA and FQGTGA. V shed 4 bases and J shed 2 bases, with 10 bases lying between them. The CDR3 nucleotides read TGTGCCAGCAGCTCCCGGACTCTCACAGATACGCAGTATTTT. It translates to CASSSRTLTDTQYF. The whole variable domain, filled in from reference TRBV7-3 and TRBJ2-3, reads GAGVSQTPSNKVTEKGKYVELRCDPISGHTALYWYRQSLGQGPEFLIYFQGTGAADDSGLPNDRFFAVRPEGSVSTLKIQRTERGDSAVYLCASSSRTLTDTQYFGPGTRLTVL.

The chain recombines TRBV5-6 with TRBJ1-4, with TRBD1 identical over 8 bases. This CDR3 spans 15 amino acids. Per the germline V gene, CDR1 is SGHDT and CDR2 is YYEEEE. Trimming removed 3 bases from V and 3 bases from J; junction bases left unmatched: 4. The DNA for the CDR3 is TGTGCCAGCAGCTACCAGGGGGCAGCTAATGAAAAACTGTTTTTT. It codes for CASSYQGAANEKLFF. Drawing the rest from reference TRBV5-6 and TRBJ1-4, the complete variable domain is DAGVTQSPTHLIKTRGQQVTLRCSPKSGHDTVSWYQQALGQGPQFIFQYYEEEERQRGNFPDRFSGHQFPNYSSELNVNALLLGDSALYLCASSYQGAANEKLFFGSGTQLSVL.

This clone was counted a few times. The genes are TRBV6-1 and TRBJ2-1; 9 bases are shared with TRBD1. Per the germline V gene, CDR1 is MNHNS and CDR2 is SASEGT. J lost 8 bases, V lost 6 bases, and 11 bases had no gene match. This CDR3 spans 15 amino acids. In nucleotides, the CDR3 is TGTGCCAGCAGCACCACCGTGGGACAGGGAGATGAGCAGTTCTTC. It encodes CASSTTVGQGDEQFF.

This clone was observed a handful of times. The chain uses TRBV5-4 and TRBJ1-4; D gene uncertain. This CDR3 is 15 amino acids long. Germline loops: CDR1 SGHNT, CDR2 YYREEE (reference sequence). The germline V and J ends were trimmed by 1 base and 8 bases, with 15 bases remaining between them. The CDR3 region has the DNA TGTGCCAGCAGCTTGAAAAACCGGGAAGGAGAAAAACTGTTTTTT. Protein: CASSLKNREGEKLFF. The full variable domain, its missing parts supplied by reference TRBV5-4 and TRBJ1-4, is ETGVTQSPTHLIKTRGQQVTLRCSSQSGHNTVSWYQQALGQGPQFIFQYYREEENGRGNFPPRFSGLQFPNYSSELNVNALELDDSALYLCASSLKNREGEKLFFGSGTQLSVL.

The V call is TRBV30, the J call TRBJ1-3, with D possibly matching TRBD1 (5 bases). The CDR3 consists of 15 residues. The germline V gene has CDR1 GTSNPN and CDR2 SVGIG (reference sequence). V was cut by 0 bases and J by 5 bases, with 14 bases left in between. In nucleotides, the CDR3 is TGTGCCTGGAGTGTAGGGACGGCCGTGAGAAACACCATATATTTT. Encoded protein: CAWSVGTAVRNTIYF.

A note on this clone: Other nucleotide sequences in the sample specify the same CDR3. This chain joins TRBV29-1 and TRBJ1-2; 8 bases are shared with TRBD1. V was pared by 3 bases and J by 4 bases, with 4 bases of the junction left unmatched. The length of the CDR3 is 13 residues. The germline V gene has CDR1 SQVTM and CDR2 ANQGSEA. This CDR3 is CSVEVGTGYGYTF. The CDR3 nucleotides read TGCAGCGTTGAGGTGGGGACAGGCTATGGCTACACCTTC.

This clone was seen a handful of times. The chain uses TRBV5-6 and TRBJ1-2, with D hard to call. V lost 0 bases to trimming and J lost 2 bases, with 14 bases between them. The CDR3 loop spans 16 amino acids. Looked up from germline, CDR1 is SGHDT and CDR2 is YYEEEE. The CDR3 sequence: CASSLAGRTGNYGYTF. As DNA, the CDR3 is TGTGCCAGCAGCTTGGCCGGGCGGACGGGGAACTATGGCTACACCTTC.

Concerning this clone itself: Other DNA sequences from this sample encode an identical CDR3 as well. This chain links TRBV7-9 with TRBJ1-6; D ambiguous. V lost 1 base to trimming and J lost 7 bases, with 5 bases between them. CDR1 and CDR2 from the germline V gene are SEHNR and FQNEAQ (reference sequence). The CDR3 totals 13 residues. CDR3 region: CASSLVPNSPLHF. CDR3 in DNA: TGTGCCAGCAGCTTAGTACCCAATTCACCCCTCCACTTT.

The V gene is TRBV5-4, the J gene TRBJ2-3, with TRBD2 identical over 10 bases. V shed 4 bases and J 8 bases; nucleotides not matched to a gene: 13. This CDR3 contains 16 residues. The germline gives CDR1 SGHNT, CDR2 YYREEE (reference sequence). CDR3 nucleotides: TGTGCCAGCAGCCCACCACCCAGCGGGGGGGCCCGTACGCAGTATTTT. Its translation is CASSPPPSGGARTQYF.

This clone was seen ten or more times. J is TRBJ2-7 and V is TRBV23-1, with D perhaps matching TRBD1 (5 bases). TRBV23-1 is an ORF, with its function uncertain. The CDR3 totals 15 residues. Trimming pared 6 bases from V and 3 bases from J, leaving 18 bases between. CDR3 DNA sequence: TGCGCCAGCAGACGACCGAGCAGGGCACACTACGAGCAGTACTTC. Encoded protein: CASRRPSRAHYEQYF.